This is a list of T cell receptor beta chains from one sample in a study of T-cell memory formation after mild COVID-19. MiXCR was run by TCRdb on the 5' RACE reads, yielding one entry per CDR3 protein. Altogether over 500,000 distinct CDR3 sequences are present, around 16% being singletons, with the ten largest covering around 7.8%. The sequenced sample was PBMCs or a T cell subset sorted from them (not recorded which). These receptors were obtained from an adult woman who had mild COVID-19 (a few samples of this study predate the infection). Cell type and time point are not known. The CDR3 runs from the conserved cysteine through the conserved F or W. D genes are given only for firm matches. Size is stated for part of the rows, as once, few or many counts, or as a class when the clone is expanded.

abundance,d_gene,v_gene,j_gene,CDR3nt,CDR3aa
few,TRBD1,TRBV5-1,TRBJ2-1,TGCGCCAGCAGCTTGGTGACAGGGTGGGATGAGCAGTTCTTC,CASSLVTGWDEQFF
few,TRBD1,TRBV5-1,TRBJ1-2,TGCGCCAGCAGCTCGATCGGACAGGGGATGTCGGACTATGGCTACACCTTC,CASSSIGQGMSDYGYTF
few,TRBD2,TRBV29-1,TRBJ2-1,TGCAGCGTTGATGGACTAGCGGGAGGGCCCCTCTACAATGAGCAGTTCTTC,CSVDGLAGGPLYNEQFF
many,.,TRBV5-1,TRBJ2-4,TGCGCCAGCAGCTTGTTACAGGGACAAAACATTCAGTACTTC,CASSLLQGQNIQYF
.,.,TRBV29-1,TRBJ1-3,TGCAGCGTTGATTATTTGGGCTCTGGAAACACCATATATTTT,CSVDYLGSGNTIYF
.,.,TRBV29-1,TRBJ1-2,TGCAGCGGGCAGTCCCCTGACTATGGCTACACCTTC,CSGQSPDYGYTF
few,.,TRBV20-1,TRBJ1-4,TGCAGTGCTAGAGCAGGGAATGAAAAACTGTTTTTT,CSARAGNEKLFF
once,.,TRBV12-3/TRBV12-4,TRBJ2-3,TGTGCCAGCAGTTTAGCGCGGCTGCCCGGGGATACGCAGTATTTT,CASSLARLPGDTQYF
few,.,TRBV7-9,TRBJ2-1,TGTGCCAGCAGCTTAGCGGCGGGTTACTCCTACAATGAGCAGTTCTTC,CASSLAAGYSYNEQFF
.,.,TRBV7-2,TRBJ2-1,TGTGCCAGCAGCGAAGGACCTTCCTACTACAATGAGCAGTTCTTC,CASSEGPSYYNEQFF
.,TRBD1,TRBV7-9,TRBJ2-7,TGTGCCAGCAGCTTATGGGACAGAAACTACGAGCAGTACTTC,CASSLWDRNYEQYF
few,.,TRBV24-1,TRBJ2-1,TGTGCCACCAGTGATACGGGGGAGATCTACAATGAGCAGTTCTTC,CATSDTGEIYNEQFF
many,TRBD2,TRBV27,TRBJ2-1,TGTGCCAGCAGTCCGACTAGCGGGGGGGCCTGGAATGAGCAGTTCTTC,CASSPTSGGAWNEQFF
.,TRBD1,TRBV18,TRBJ1-1,TGTGCCAGCTCACTTGGAGACAGGGGGAGCACTGAAGCTTTCTTT,CASSLGDRGSTEAFF
few,.,TRBV7-2,TRBJ1-1,TGTGCCAGCAGCACAGTGGGGGGGGAGAACACTGAAGCTTTCTTT,CASSTVGGENTEAFF
once,.,TRBV27,TRBJ2-7,TGTGCCAGCAGTCACAGTGGGGAACTCGAGCAGTACTTC,CASSHSGELEQYF
.,TRBD2,TRBV20-1,TRBJ2-7,TGCAGTGCTAGAGCGCGGGGCGGGAGGGCCGGTTACGAGCAGTACTTC,CSARARGGRAGYEQYF
.,TRBD2,TRBV7-8,TRBJ2-7,TGTGCCAGCAGCTTAGTCTCAATAGCGGGGTCCTACGAGCAGTGCTTC,CASSLVSIAGSYEQCF
few,.,TRBV6-5,TRBJ2-2,TGTGCCAGCACGATAGGGAACACCGGGGAGCTGTTTTTT,CASTIGNTGELFF
few,TRBD1,TRBV3-1,TRBJ1-2,TGTGCCAGCAGCCAAGCCGACAGGGATTTAACCTTC,CASSQADRDLTF
few,.,TRBV7-9,TRBJ2-7,TGTGCCAGCAGCCCCTCAGCGACCGGCTCTTACGAGCAGTACTTC,CASSPSATGSYEQYF
.,.,TRBV6-2/TRBV6-3,TRBJ2-1,TGTGCCAGCAGTTGGCCCCAGGCCTACTACAATGAGCAGTTCTTC,CASSWPQAYYNEQFF
.,.,TRBV12-5,TRBJ2-3,TGTGCTAGTGCCCCCCCGGGCACAGATACGCAGTATTTT,CASAPPGTDTQYF
.,.,TRBV6-5,TRBJ1-2,TGTGCCAGCAGCCGGGCGATCGTCTATGGCTACACCTTC,CASSRAIVYGYTF
many,TRBD1,TRBV10-3,TRBJ1-1,TGTGCCATCAGACCGGGACAGGGGGTCTCTGAAGCTTTCTTT,CAIRPGQGVSEAFF
few,.,TRBV5-1,TRBJ1-2,TGCGCCAGCAGCTTGTCTCCAGGCGGCGACTATGGCTACACCTTC,CASSLSPGGDYGYTF
.,.,TRBV7-9,TRBJ1-1,TGTGCCAGCAGCTTTCGGACAGATGGAGCTTTCTTT,CASSFRTDGAFF
.,.,TRBV9,TRBJ2-3,TGTGCCACCGCGGGCGACCCTAGCACAGATACGCAGTATTTT,CATAGDPSTDTQYF
few,.,TRBV7-9,TRBJ2-7,TGTGCCAGCAGTTTAGTGGACTACAATTACGAGCAGTACTTC,CASSLVDYNYEQYF
many,.,TRBV5-1,TRBJ1-1,TGCGCCAGCAGCTTATCCGGGATCGGTCCAGGGAACACTGAAGCTTTCTTT,CASSLSGIGPGNTEAFF
.,.,TRBV27,TRBJ2-7,TGTGCCAGCAGTTTGGGGGGCAAGACCTACGAGCAGTACTTC,CASSLGGKTYEQYF
.,.,TRBV6-5,TRBJ2-3,TGTGCCAGCAGTCTCTCTCGGCCTAGCACAGATACGCAGTATTTT,CASSLSRPSTDTQYF
few,TRBD1,TRBV11-2,TRBJ1-4,TGTGCCAGCAGCCGATATCAACCGGGACAGGGTAGAGAAAAACTGTTTTTT,CASSRYQPGQGREKLFF
.,.,TRBV20-1,TRBJ2-7,TGCAGTGCCCTTCCCCTCGGCGAGCAGTACTTC,CSALPLGEQYF
few,.,TRBV2,TRBJ2-7,TGTGCCAGCAGTGGGGGGCGGCCGACCTACGAGCAGTACTTC,CASSGGRPTYEQYF
.,.,TRBV18,TRBJ2-7,TGTGCCAGCTCACCCGGACACAGCTTAGCCCTCTACGAGCAGTACTTC,CASSPGHSLALYEQYF
.,TRBD2,TRBV9,TRBJ2-1,TGTGCCAGCAGCGTATCGAGCGGGAGGAACAATGAGCAGTTCTTC,CASSVSSGRNNEQFF
few,TRBD2,TRBV15,TRBJ2-2,TGTGCCACGAGAGTTGTTGGACTAGCGGGCACCGGGGAGCTGTTTTTT,CATRVVGLAGTGELFF
.,.,TRBV20-1,TRBJ2-3,TGCAGTGCTCCCGGACAGTCAGGAGATACGCAGTATTTT,CSAPGQSGDTQYF
few,TRBD1,TRBV7-6,TRBJ2-5,TGTGCCAGCAGCTTAGAAGGACAGGGGTTTTTGGAGACCCAGTACTTC,CASSLEGQGFLETQYF
.,.,TRBV7-9,TRBJ2-1,TGTGCCAGCAGCTTAGACCAGCGGGAGCAGTTCTTC,CASSLDQREQFF